The 4 T cell receptor beta chains below were found in one sample sequenced in a study of CD8 T cells in ankylosing spondylitis. General study findings and limits: Seemingly characteristic of ankylosing spondylitis blood was a TCR beta motif consisting of eight highly homologous variants.

From the 5' RACE reads, TCRdb called clonotypes with MiXCR, one entry per CDR3 protein. The sample includes about 440,000 distinct CDR3 sequences, about 15% of them seen just once. Their antigen targets remain unknown. Sequencing was done on a sample of blood, either unsorted or a sorted T cell fraction (not recorded which). These receptors came from a male donor with ankylosing spondylitis.

This clonotype was observed a handful of times. This rearrangement joins TRBV7-2 to TRBJ2-7; a weak D match, TRBD1 (5 bases). Trimming shortened V by 1 base and J by 3 bases, and 13 bases separated the two germline ends. The CDR3 contains 15 residues. CDR1 and CDR2 (germline): SGHTA, FQGNSA. The chain's CDR3 is CASSLGVGQNYEQYF. For the CDR3, the DNA is TGTGCCAGCAGCTTAGGAGTAGGACAAAACTACGAGCAGTACTTC.

The chain couples TRBV6-1 to TRBJ2-6; D unresolved. Germline assignment: CDR1 MNHNS and CDR2 SASEGT. The CDR3 sequence is 14 residues long. The V end lost 6 bases, the J end lost 3 bases, and 9 bases lay between the germline ends. The CDR3 coding sequence is TGTGCCAGCAGGCCGGGTCATGGGGCCAACGTCCTGACTTTC. Translating it yields CASRPGHGANVLTF.

This clonotype came up a few times. The chain links TRBV20-1 to TRBJ1-2, with TRBD1 matching over 10 bases. Germline CDR1 and CDR2: DFQATT and SNEGSKA (reference sequence). Trimming cost V 6 bases and J 2 bases; bases outside gene matches: 6. This CDR3 spans 14 amino acids. The CDR3 loop is CSARGTGENYGYTF. CDR3 coding DNA: TGCAGTGCCAGGGGGACAGGGGAGAACTATGGCTACACCTTC.

The V and J genes are TRBV3-1 and TRBJ2-1, with D perhaps matching TRBD2 (5 bases). Trimming pared 0 bases from V and 5 bases from J, leaving 14 bases between. This CDR3 has 16 residues. CDR1 and CDR2 from the germline V gene are LGHDT and YNNKEL (reference sequence). CDR3 protein: CASSQDQTSRHNEQFF. The CDR3 coding sequence is TGTGCCAGCAGCCAAGATCAAACTAGTAGGCACAATGAGCAGTTCTTC.